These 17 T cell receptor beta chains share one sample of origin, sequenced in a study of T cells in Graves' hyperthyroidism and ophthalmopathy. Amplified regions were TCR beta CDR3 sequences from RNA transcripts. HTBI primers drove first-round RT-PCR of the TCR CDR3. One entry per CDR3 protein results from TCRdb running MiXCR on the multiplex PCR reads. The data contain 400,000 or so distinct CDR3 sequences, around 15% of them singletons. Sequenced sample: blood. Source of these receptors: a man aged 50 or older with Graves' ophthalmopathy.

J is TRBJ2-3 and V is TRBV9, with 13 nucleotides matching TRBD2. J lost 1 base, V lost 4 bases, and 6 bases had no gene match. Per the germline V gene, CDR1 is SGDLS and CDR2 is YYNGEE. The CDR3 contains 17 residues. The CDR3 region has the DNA TGTGCCAGCAGCCCCCGGACTAGCGGGAGACGCACAGATACGCAGTATTTT. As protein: CASSPRTSGRRTDTQYF.

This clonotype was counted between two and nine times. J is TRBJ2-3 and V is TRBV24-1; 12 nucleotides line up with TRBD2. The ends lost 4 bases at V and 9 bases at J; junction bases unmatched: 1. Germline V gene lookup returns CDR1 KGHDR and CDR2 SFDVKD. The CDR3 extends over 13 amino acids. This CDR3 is CATSETSGGTQYF. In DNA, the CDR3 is TGTGCCACCAGTGAAACTAGCGGGGGGACGCAGTATTTT.

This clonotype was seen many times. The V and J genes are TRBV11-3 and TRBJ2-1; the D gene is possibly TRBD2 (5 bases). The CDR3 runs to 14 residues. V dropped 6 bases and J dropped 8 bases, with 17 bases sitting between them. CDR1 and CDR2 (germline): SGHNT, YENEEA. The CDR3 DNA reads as TGTGCCAGCAGACCCCCCGGGGAATTTCATGAGCAGTTCTTC. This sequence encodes CASRPPGEFHEQFF.

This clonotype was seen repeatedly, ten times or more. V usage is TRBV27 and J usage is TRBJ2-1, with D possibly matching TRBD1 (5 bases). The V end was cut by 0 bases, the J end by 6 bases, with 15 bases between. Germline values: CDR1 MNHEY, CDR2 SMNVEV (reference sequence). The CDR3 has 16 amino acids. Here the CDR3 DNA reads TGTGCCAGCAGTTTATCGGGGCTAGTGTGGATCAATGAGCAGTTCTTC. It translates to CASSLSGLVWINEQFF.

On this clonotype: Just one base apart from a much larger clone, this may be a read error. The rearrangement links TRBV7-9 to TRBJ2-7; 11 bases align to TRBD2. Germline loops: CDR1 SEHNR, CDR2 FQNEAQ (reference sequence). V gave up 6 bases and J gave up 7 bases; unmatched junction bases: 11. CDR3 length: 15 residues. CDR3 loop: CASSLAGGPGNEQYF. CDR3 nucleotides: TGTGCCAGCAGTCTAGCGGGAGGCCCGGGGAATGAGCAGTACTTC. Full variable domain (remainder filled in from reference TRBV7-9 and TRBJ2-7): DTGVSQNPRHKITKRGQNVTFRCDPISEHNRLYWYRQTLGQGPEFLTYFQNEAQLEKSRLLSDRFSAERPKGSFSTLEIQRTEQGDSAMYLCASSLAGGPGNEQYFGPGTRLTVT.

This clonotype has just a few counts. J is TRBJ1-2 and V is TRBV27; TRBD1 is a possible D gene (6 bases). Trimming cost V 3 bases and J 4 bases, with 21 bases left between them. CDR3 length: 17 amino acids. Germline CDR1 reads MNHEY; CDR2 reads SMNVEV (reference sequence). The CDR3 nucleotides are TGTGCCAGCAGTTTTCACTCCCGGACAGAAAGCTTCTATGGCTACACCTTC. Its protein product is CASSFHSRTESFYGYTF.

In DNA form, the CDR3 reads TGTGCCAGCAGCCAAGAACAGAACACCGGGGAGCTGTTTTTT. This gives the protein CASSQEQNTGELFF. This sequence joins TRBV4-2 and TRBJ2-2; D uncertain. Per germline, CDR1 LGHNA and CDR2 YNFKEQ. CDR3 length: 14 residues. The ends were cut back, 0 bases at V and 1 base at J, with 3 bases in the middle.

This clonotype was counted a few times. The CDR3 nucleotides are TGTGCCTGGAGGACAGGGGAAATAGGGGAGCTGTTTTTT. Translating it yields CAWRTGEIGELFF. The chain carries TRBV30 and TRBJ2-2, with 8 bases aligning to TRBD1. Germline V gene sequence: CDR1 GTSNPN, CDR2 SVGIG (reference sequence). The CDR3 has 13 amino acids. With 3 bases clipped from V and 8 bases from J, the junction kept 5 bases outside the gene matches.

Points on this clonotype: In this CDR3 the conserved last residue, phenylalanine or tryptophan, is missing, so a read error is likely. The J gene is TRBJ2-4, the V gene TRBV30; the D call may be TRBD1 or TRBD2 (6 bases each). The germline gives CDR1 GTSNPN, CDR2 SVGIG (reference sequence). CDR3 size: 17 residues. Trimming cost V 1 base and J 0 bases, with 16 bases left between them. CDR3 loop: CAWSETWGAKAKNIQYL. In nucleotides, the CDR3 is TGTGCCTGGAGTGAAACTTGGGGGGCGAAAGCCAAAAACATTCAGTACCTC.

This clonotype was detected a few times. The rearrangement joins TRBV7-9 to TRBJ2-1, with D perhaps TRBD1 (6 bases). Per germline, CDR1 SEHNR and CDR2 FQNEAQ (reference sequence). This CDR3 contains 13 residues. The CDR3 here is CAQRQDNYNEQFF. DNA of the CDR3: TGTGCGCAACGACAGGATAATTACAATGAGCAGTTCTTC.

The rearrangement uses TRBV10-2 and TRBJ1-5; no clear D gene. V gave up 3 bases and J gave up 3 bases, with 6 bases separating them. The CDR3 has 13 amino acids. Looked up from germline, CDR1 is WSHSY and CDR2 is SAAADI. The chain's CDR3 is CASSDMINQPQHF. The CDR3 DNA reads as TGCGCCAGCAGTGACATGATCAATCAGCCCCAGCATTTT.

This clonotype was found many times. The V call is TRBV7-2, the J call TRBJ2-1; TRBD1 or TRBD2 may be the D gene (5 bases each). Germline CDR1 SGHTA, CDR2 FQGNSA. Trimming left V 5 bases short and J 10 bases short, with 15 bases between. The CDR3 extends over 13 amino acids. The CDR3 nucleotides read TGTGCCAGCAGCGTAGGGGTGGGGGTGGAGCAGTTCTTC. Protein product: CASSVGVGVEQFF.

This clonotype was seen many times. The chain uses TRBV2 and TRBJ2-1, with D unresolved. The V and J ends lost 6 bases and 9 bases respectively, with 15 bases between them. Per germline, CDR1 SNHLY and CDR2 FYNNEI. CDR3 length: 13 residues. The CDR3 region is CASSRIVSREQFF. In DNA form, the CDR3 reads TGTGCCAGCAGCCGGATCGTCTCCCGTGAGCAGTTCTTC. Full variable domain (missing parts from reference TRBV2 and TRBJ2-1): EPEVTQTPSHQVTQMGQEVILRCVPISNHLYFYWYRQILGQKVEFLVSFYNNEISEKSEIFDDQFSVERPDGSNFTLKIRSTKLEDSAMYFCASSRIVSREQFFGPGTRLTVL.

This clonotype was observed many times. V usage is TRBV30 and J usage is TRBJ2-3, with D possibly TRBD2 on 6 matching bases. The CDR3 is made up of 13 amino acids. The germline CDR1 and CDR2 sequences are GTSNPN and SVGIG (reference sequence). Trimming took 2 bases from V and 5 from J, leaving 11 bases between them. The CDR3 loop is CAWSPGSEDTQYF. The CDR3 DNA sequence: TGTGCCTGGAGTCCCGGGAGCGAAGATACGCAGTATTTT.

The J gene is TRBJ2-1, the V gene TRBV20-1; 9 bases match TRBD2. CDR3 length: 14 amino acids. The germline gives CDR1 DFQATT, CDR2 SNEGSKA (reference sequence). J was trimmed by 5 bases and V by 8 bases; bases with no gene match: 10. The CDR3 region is CSSESGRTDNEQFF. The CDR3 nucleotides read TGCAGTTCCGAGAGCGGGAGGACTGACAATGAGCAGTTCTTC.

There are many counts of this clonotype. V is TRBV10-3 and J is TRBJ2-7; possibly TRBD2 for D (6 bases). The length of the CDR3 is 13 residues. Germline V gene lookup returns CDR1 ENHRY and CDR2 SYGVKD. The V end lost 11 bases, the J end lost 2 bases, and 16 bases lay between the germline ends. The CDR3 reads CAPGGVEPYEQYF. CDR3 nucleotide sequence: TGTGCCCCCGGGGGTGTCGAGCCCTACGAGCAGTACTTC.

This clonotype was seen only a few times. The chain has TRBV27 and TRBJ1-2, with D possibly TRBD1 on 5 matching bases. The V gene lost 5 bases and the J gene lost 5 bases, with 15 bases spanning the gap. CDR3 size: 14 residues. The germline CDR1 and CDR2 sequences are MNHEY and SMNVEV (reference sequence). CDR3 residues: CASSLMGQTYGYTF. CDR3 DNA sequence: TGTGCCAGCAGTCTGATGGGGCAGACTTATGGCTACACCTTC.